These 7 T cell receptor beta chains were all obtained from the same sample, sequenced in a study of siplizumab effects on memory and regulatory T cells. This table comes from immunoSEQ multiplex PCR, and its TCRdb copy is limited to in-frame clones, with some not included. In the table there are about 100,000 clones, about 91% of which are singletons. The sample consisted of CD4+ T cells sorted from blood. The receptors originated from a human donor in good health.

The rearrangement uses TRBV7-9 and TRBJ2-7; TRBD1 aligns across 8 bases. The CDR3 contains 16 residues. Germline values: CDR1 SEHNR, CDR2 FQNEAQ (reference sequence). V lost 5 bases and J lost 5; bases outside the gene matches: 14. As DNA, the CDR3 is TGTGCCAGCAGCAGGGGGTGGCTGTCAGGGGGCAACGAGCAGTACTTC. This codes for CASSRGWLSGGNEQYF.

The chain couples TRBV11-3 to TRBJ1-6; D remains ambiguous. The V gene lost 0 bases and the J gene lost 10 bases, with 7 bases spanning the gap. Germline CDR1 reads SGHNT; CDR2 reads YENEEA. There are 13 residues in the CDR3. CDR3 nucleotide sequence: TGTGCCAGCAGCTTAGATTTTCTATCACCCCTCCACTTT. Translation: CASSLDFLSPLHF.

CDR3 residues: CASSFLGTGGTRPSTDTQYF. The CDR3 bases are TGTGCCAGCAGCTTTTTGGGGACGGGGGGAACCCGACCTAGCACAGATACGCAGTATTTT. The V call is TRBV7-3, the J call TRBJ2-3; 7 bases match TRBD2. The CDR3 has 20 residues. The ends lost 3 bases at V and 0 bases at J; junction bases unmatched: 18. Germline CDR1 SGHTA, CDR2 FQGTGA. Using reference TRBV7-3 and TRBJ2-3 for the parts outside the CDR3, the full variable domain is GAGVSQTPSNKVTEKGKYVELRCDPISGHTALYWYRQSLGQGPEFLIYFQGTGAADDSGLPNDRFFAVRPEGSVSTLKIQRTERGDSAVYLCASSFLGTGGTRPSTDTQYFGPGTRLTVL.

As DNA, the CDR3 is TGTGCCAGCAGCGTAGCTATCCTACCGGAGAGAGAGACCCAGTACTTC. Amino acids: CASSVAILPERETQYF. The chain employs TRBV9 and TRBJ2-5; D gene uncertain. The ends were cut back, 0 bases at V and 4 bases at J, with 16 bases in the middle. From germline, CDR1 is SGDLS and CDR2 YYNGEE. The CDR3 length is 16 residues.

The V and J genes are TRBV4-3 and TRBJ1-3; the D is unclear. V shed 2 bases and J shed 4 bases, with 6 bases lying between them. The CDR3 length is 13 residues. Germline CDR1 LGHNA, CDR2 YSLEER. The CDR3 coding sequence is TGCGCCAGCAGCCAAATACAGGGAAACACCATATATTTT. It is translated as CASSQIQGNTIYF.

This rearrangement joins TRBV6-5 to TRBJ2-3; TRBD2 agrees at 9 bases. CDR3 length: 15 amino acids. V shed 6 bases, J shed 2 bases, and the junction held 6 bases outside the gene matches. Germline loops: CDR1 MNHEY, CDR2 SVGAGI. DNA for the CDR3: TGTGCCAGCAGATGGGCTAGCGGGGTCACAGATACGCAGTATTTT. Translating it yields CASRWASGVTDTQYF.

The gene calls are TRBV2 and TRBJ2-2; D gene uncertain. The CDR3 runs 13 residues. Looked up from germline, CDR1 is SNHLY and CDR2 is FYNNEI. The germline V and J ends were trimmed by 7 bases and 1 base, with 7 bases remaining between them. CDR3 region: CASTAENTGELFF. CDR3 in DNA: TGTGCCAGCACGGCGGAGAACACCGGGGAGCTGTTTTTT.